This note documents a single TCR beta chain sequence. With 0 bases removed from V and 2 bases from J, the gap between germline ends came to 25 bases. CDR1 SGHRS and CDR2 YFSETQ come from the germline V gene. The CDR3 has 20 residues. TCRdb redid the calling of the RT-PCR reads with MiXCR, one entry per CDR3 protein. Seen here are fewer than 800,000 distinct CDR3 sequences, 14% observed once, and the top ten hold roughly 3.6%. The sequencing sample was made of memory CD4+ T cells from blood. The chain combines TRBV5-1 with TRBJ2-3; either TRBD1 or TRBD2 may fit D (5 bases each). The sequence was obtained from a female donor in good health, serving as a healthy control. The CDR3 loop is CASSLGPNTGDGSYTDTQYF. The CDR3 nucleotides are TGCGCCAGCAGCTTGGGCCCCAACACCGGGGACGGTAGTTACACAGATACGCAGTATTTT. The full variable domain, in which reference TRBV5-1 and TRBJ2-3 provide the parts outside the CDR3, is KAGVTQTPRYLIKTRGQQVTLSCSPISGHRSVSWYQQTPGQGLQFLFEYFSETQRNKGNFPGRFSGRQFSNSRSEMNVSTLELGDSALYLCASSLGPNTGDGSYTDTQYFGPGTRLTVL.